Below are 28 T cell receptor beta chains sequenced from a single sample in a study of blood T cell repertoires in COVID-19. The repertoire was sequenced with immunoSEQ multiplex PCR; TCRdb's copy has only in-frame clones and lacks some. This table holds fewer than 300,000 clones, roughly 90% found once. The material sequenced was peripheral blood. The origin of the receptors is a man in his thirties or forties with acute or convalescent COVID-19.

This chain joins TRBV18 and TRBJ1-1; the match to TRBD1 covers 7 bases. V lost 5 bases, J lost 0 bases, and 3 bases stayed unmatched. This CDR3 region has 14 residues. From germline, CDR1 is KGHSH and CDR2 LQKENI. The CDR3 is CASSLGQMNTEAFF. The CDR3 nucleotides are TGTGCCAGCTCATTGGGACAGATGAACACTGAAGCTTTCTTT.

The chain carries TRBV5-1 and TRBJ2-1; 8 bases fit TRBD1. J was trimmed by 6 bases and V by 3 bases; bases with no gene match: 2. The CDR3 sequence is 13 residues long. Germline V lookup: CDR1 SGHRS, CDR2 YFSETQ. The DNA for the CDR3 is TGCGCCAGCAGCTATACAGGGGGCAATGAGCAGTTCTTC. The encoded protein is CASSYTGGNEQFF. The variable domain in full, completed from reference TRBV5-1 and TRBJ2-1, reads KAGVTQTPRYLIKTRGQQVTLSCSPISGHRSVSWYQQTPGQGLQFLFEYFSETQRNKGNFPGRFSGRQFSNSRSEMNVSTLELGDSALYLCASSYTGGNEQFFGPGTRLTVL.

The chain links TRBV6-5 to TRBJ2-5; 11 positions agree with TRBD1. CDR1 and CDR2 from the germline V gene are MNHEY and SVGAGI. Trimming took 6 bases from V and 5 from J; bases not matched to a gene: 5. This CDR3 is 14 amino acids long. This chain's CDR3 is CASRDRGLDETQYF. The CDR3 coding sequence is TGTGCCAGCAGGGACAGGGGGCTTGATGAGACCCAGTACTTC.

The V and J genes are TRBV7-9 and TRBJ2-3; 7 bases are shared with TRBD2. Per the germline V gene, CDR1 is SEHNR and CDR2 is FQNEAQ (reference sequence). The CDR3 contains 17 residues. V lost 5 bases to trimming and J lost 2 bases; unmatched junction nucleotides: 13. CDR3 DNA sequence: TGTGCCAGCAGCAGATGGGATTTAGCGGGCCTCACAGATACGCAGTATTTT. Amino acids: CASSRWDLAGLTDTQYF.

Concerning this clone: The junction departs from the called germline gene at one end, perhaps through a read error. The J gene is TRBJ1-2, the V gene TRBV11-2; 8 bases map to TRBD1. CDR3 length: 15 amino acids. Germline V gene sequence: CDR1 SGHAT, CDR2 FQNNGV. The CDR3 DNA sequence: TGTGCCAGCAGCCTAGACAGGGGATCAGGCTATGGCTACACCTTC. Protein: CASSLDRGSGYGYTF.

This clone has only one observation. The chain's CDR3 is CASGRLGNYGYTF. The CDR3 DNA follows: TGTGCCAGCGGGAGACTGGGAAACTATGGCTACACCTTC. The chain uses TRBV6-5 and TRBJ1-2; D is uncertain. Germline V gene lookup returns CDR1 MNHEY and CDR2 SVGAGI. CDR3 length equals 13 residues. V gave up 8 bases and J gave up 2 bases, with 12 bases separating them.

This chain uses TRBV6-4 with TRBJ2-7, with D possibly matching TRBD1 (6 bases). The CDR3 loop spans 13 amino acids. Germline values: CDR1 MRHNA, CDR2 SNTAGT. The germline V and J ends were trimmed by 2 bases and 2 bases, with 7 bases remaining between them. The CDR3 nucleotides are TGTGCCAGCAGTGACCGGGACACCTACGAGCAGTACTTC. Its translation is CASSDRDTYEQYF.

V usage is TRBV23-1 and J usage is TRBJ2-2; D not resolved. TRBV23-1 falls under the ORF class, with uncertain function. The V end lost 1 base, the J end lost 0 bases, and 12 bases lay between the germline ends. The CDR3 extends over 17 amino acids. Written as DNA, the CDR3 is TGCGCCAGCAGTCAATTGTCCGAAATAGCGAACACCGGGGAGCTGTTTTTT. It specifies CASSQLSEIANTGELFF.

The chain uses TRBV5-1 and TRBJ2-7; weak D call: TRBD1 (5 bases). Germline CDR1 SGHRS, CDR2 YFSETQ. CDR3 length equals 14 residues. V lost 1 base, J lost 5 bases, and 13 bases lay in between. The CDR3, as DNA: TGCGCCAGCAGCTTGAAGGGGCCGGGCAACGAGCAGTACTTC. As protein: CASSLKGPGNEQYF. The full variable domain, in which reference TRBV5-1 and TRBJ2-7 provide the parts outside the CDR3, is KAGVTQTPRYLIKTRGQQVTLSCSPISGHRSVSWYQQTPGQGLQFLFEYFSETQRNKGNFPGRFSGRQFSNSRSEMNVSTLELGDSALYLCASSLKGPGNEQYFGPGTRLTVT.

The sample holds a few counts of this clone. V and J are TRBV9 and TRBJ2-1; 11 bases are a match to TRBD2. The germline V gene encodes CDR1 SGDLS and CDR2 YYNGEE. J lost 8 bases, V lost 2 bases, and 3 bases had no gene match. The CDR3 has 14 amino acids. CDR3 sequence (DNA): TGTGCCAGCAGCGTTAGCGGGAGGGTCGATGAGCAGTTCTTC. Encoded protein: CASSVSGRVDEQFF.

This clone has just one count. This rearrangement joins TRBV4-1 to TRBJ2-1, with TRBD1 matching over 7 bases. The CDR3 consists of 17 residues. V gave up 2 bases and J gave up 1 base; unmatched junction bases: 8. Germline CDR1 and CDR2: MGHRA and YSYEKL. The CDR3 DNA follows: TGCGCCAGCAGCCAAAGTCAGGGGACAGCTTCCTACAATGAGCAGTTCTTC. Its translation is CASSQSQGTASYNEQFF.

The rearrangement links TRBV19 to TRBJ1-3, with TRBD1 identical over 7 bases. Germline-derived CDR1 and CDR2 are LNHDA and SQIVND (reference sequence). The CDR3 has 19 residues. The junction had 19 bases not matched to a gene; V was cut back by 7 bases and J by 1 base. CDR3 sequence reads: CASKSGQSTISPSGNTIYF. For the CDR3, the DNA is TGTGCCAGTAAATCGGGACAGTCCACCATCTCCCCTTCTGGAAACACCATATATTTT.

This clone appeared once. J is TRBJ1-2 and V is TRBV27, with 8 nucleotides matching TRBD1. With 4 bases clipped from V and 5 bases from J, the junction kept 9 bases outside the gene matches. Germline lookup yields CDR1 MNHEY and CDR2 SMNVEV (reference sequence). The CDR3 length is 15 residues. This CDR3 reads CASSSTGGGQYGYTF. DNA for the CDR3: TGTGCCAGCAGTTCTACAGGGGGAGGGCAATATGGCTACACCTTC.

The rearrangement links TRBV11-2 to TRBJ2-1, with 11 bases identical to TRBD2. CDR3 size: 15 residues. J gave up 4 bases and V 3 bases, and 2 bases lay outside the gene matches. Germline-derived CDR1 and CDR2 are SGHAT and FQNNGV. DNA of the CDR3: TGTGCCAGCAGCTTCCTAGCGGGAGGTTACAATGAGCAGTTCTTC. Translation: CASSFLAGGYNEQFF.

The V gene is TRBV29-1, the J gene TRBJ2-7; D is unresolved. Germline CDR1 is SQVTM and CDR2 is ANQGSEA. Trimming removed 6 bases from V and 2 bases from J, with 8 bases in between. CDR3 length: 11 amino acids. CDR3 DNA sequence: TGCAGCGTGGCGACAACCTACGAGCAGTACTTC. Protein product: CSVATTYEQYF.

The chain uses TRBV28 and TRBJ1-4, with 8 positions matching TRBD1. The CDR3 is 16 amino acids. The ends lost 4 bases at V and 4 bases at J; junction bases unmatched: 8. Germline-derived CDR1 and CDR2 are MDHEN and SYDVKM. The DNA for the CDR3 is TGTGCCAGCAGTTCCCTCGGGACAGGTCTTAATGAAAAACTGTTTTTT. Amino acid sequence: CASSSLGTGLNEKLFF.

The genes are TRBV7-9 and TRBJ2-1; TRBD2 matches at 7 bases. Germline V gene sequence: CDR1 SEHNR, CDR2 FQNEAQ (reference sequence). Trimming at V came to 4 bases and at J to 5 bases, leaving 8 bases not matched to a gene. This CDR3 comprises 15 residues. The CDR3 DNA follows: TGTGCCAGCAGCTCTGTTAGCGGGTACAACAATGAGCAGTTCTTC. Translation gives CASSSVSGYNNEQFF.

This sequence joins TRBV2 and TRBJ2-1; TRBD2 agrees at 8 bases. CDR1 SNHLY and CDR2 FYNNEI come from the germline V gene. The V segment lost 4 bases and the J segment 3 bases; nucleotides outside the gene matches: 5. CDR3 size: 15 residues. The CDR3 coding sequence is TGTGCCAGCAGTGTGCGGGGGGCACTCTACAATGAGCAGTTCTTC. It translates to CASSVRGALYNEQFF.

This chain links TRBV10-2 with TRBJ2-7; TRBD1 is a possible D gene (5 bases). The ends were cut back, 3 bases at V and 5 bases at J, with 17 bases in the middle. Germline V CDR1 and CDR2: WSHSY, SAAADI. The CDR3 extends over 15 amino acids. CDR3 sequence: CASSDPRKGVDEQYF. CDR3 in DNA: TGCGCCAGCAGTGATCCCAGAAAAGGGGTTGACGAGCAGTACTTC.

CDR3: CASSSTQLRTGFAYEQYF. The CDR3 DNA reads as TGTGCCAGCAGCTCCACCCAGTTGAGGACAGGATTCGCCTACGAGCAGTACTTC. This chain links TRBV7-9 with TRBJ2-7, with TRBD1 matching 7 bases. This CDR3 contains 18 residues. The germline V gene has CDR1 SEHNR and CDR2 FQNEAQ (reference sequence). The V and J ends lost 4 bases and 2 bases, in that order; junction bases with no gene match: 17.

V is TRBV19 and J is TRBJ2-3; tentative D call: TRBD2 (6 bases). Deletions cut 4 bases from V and 2 bases from J, with 13 bases between. The CDR3 extends over 15 amino acids. From germline, CDR1 is LNHDA and CDR2 SQIVND (reference sequence). This chain's CDR3 is CASSNTGAVTDTQYF. The CDR3 DNA is TGTGCCAGTAGTAACACGGGAGCGGTCACAGATACGCAGTATTTT.

The table lists this clone with a few counts. J is TRBJ2-3 and V is TRBV24-1; 15 positions agree with TRBD2. This CDR3 has 17 residues. Germline V gives CDR1 KGHDR, CDR2 SFDVKD. The ends lost 4 bases at V and 5 bases at J; junction bases unmatched: 6. This CDR3 reads CATSEGGLAGGRDTQYF. The CDR3 DNA reads TGTGCCACCAGTGAGGGGGGACTAGCGGGAGGTAGAGATACGCAGTATTTT.

CDR3 loop: CASTATVYGYTF. In nucleotides, the CDR3 is TGTGCCAGCACCGCGACAGTCTATGGCTACACCTTC. V and J are TRBV28 and TRBJ1-2, with D perhaps matching TRBD1 (5 bases). Trimming removed 7 bases at V and 4 bases at J, with 10 bases between. CDR3 length equals 12 residues. CDR1 is MDHEN, CDR2 SYDVKM, per germline.

Note on this clone: The same CDR3 can be traced to other DNA sequences in this sample. The CDR3 nucleotides read TGCGCCAGCAGCTTTAGCAATGAGCAGTTCTTC. As protein: CASSFSNEQFF. The chain recombines TRBV5-1 with TRBJ2-1; D not resolved. Germline assignment: CDR1 SGHRS and CDR2 YFSETQ. This CDR3 region has 11 residues. V was pared by 2 bases and J by 6 bases, with 3 bases between.

V and J are TRBV2 and TRBJ2-7; TRBD2 agrees at 11 bases. Germline V gene sequence: CDR1 SNHLY, CDR2 FYNNEI. V shed 8 bases, J shed 3 bases, and the junction held 12 bases outside the gene matches. This CDR3 has 16 residues. CDR3 amino acids: CASGDGLAGKDYEQYF. DNA of the CDR3: TGTGCCAGCGGGGACGGACTAGCGGGTAAAGACTACGAGCAGTACTTC.

The chain uses TRBV5-1 and TRBJ2-5, with D perhaps matching TRBD2 (7 bases). Trimming pared 0 bases from V and 5 bases from J, leaving 14 bases between. CDR3 length equals 15 residues. Germline V gene data show CDR1 as SGHRS and CDR2 as YFSETQ. CDR3 sequence (DNA): TGCGCCAGCAGCTTGGGCGGGGGCAACTCGGAGACCCAGTACTTC. Amino acids: CASSLGGGNSETQYF.

The chain uses TRBV27 and TRBJ1-4, with D tentatively TRBD1 (5 bases). With 3 bases removed from V and 2 bases from J, the gap between germline ends came to 10 bases. The CDR3 length is 15 residues. The V gene's germline CDR1 is MNHEY and CDR2 SMNVEV (reference sequence). The CDR3: CASSLLGATNEKLFF. The CDR3 nucleotides read TGTGCCAGCAGTTTGTTAGGGGCCACTAATGAAAAACTGTTTTTT.

The chain joins TRBV5-6 to TRBJ1-2; TRBD1 matches at 8 bases. The CDR3 is 13 residues long. In germline, CDR1 is SGHDT, CDR2 YYEEEE. Trimming cost V 4 bases and J 4 bases; bases outside gene matches: 3. CDR3 sequence reads: CASSPGQGYGYTF. The CDR3 coding sequence is TGTGCCAGCAGCCCCGGACAGGGCTATGGCTACACCTTC.